These T cell receptor beta chains were read from a single sample in a study of blood T cells in healthy people across ages. MiXCR, applied by TCRdb to the 5' RACE reads, yields one record per CDR3 protein. The top ten hold less than 3.5% of the sample, which has approximately 780,000 distinct CDR3 sequences, about 26% seen once. These same records also appear under a second study, on T cells of mothers and their children.

Sequenced: blood. These receptors all come from a boy aged 5-17 years in good health. Each CDR3 is given with its conserved first and last residue. D genes are given only for firm matches. Clone size, where shown, is once, few, many, or a class for clones that have expanded.

few | TRBD1 | TRBJ2-7 | TRBV25-1 | TGTGCCAGCAGGGACAGGTTCTACGAGCAGTACTTC | CASRDRFYEQYF
- | TRBD1 | TRBJ2-7 | TRBV28 | TGTGCCAGTGAGAGACAGGGCTTGGACGAGCAGTACTTC | CASERQGLDEQYF
- | - | TRBJ2-7 | TRBV3-1 | TGTGCCAGCAGCAAAGACCGGAGCCACTCCTACGAGCAGTACTTC | CASSKDRSHSYEQYF
few | TRBD1 | TRBJ2-7 | TRBV12-3/TRBV12-4 | TGTGCCAGCAAATGGGGACAGGGGGCCTACGAGCAGTACTTC | CASKWGQGAYEQYF
- | - | TRBJ2-4 | TRBV28 | TGTGCCAGCAGGGGACTTTTCCCAGAGGGCAAAAACATTCAGTACTTC | CASRGLFPEGKNIQYF
few | - | TRBJ2-2 | TRBV4-2 | TGTGCCAGCAGCCAAGATGGGGCTTGGGCCGGGGAGCTGTTTTTT | CASSQDGAWAGELFF
- | - | TRBJ2-3 | TRBV5-5 | TGTGCCAGCAGCGCCCTGAAAGGGGAGACAGATACGCAGTATTTT | CASSALKGETDTQYF
few | - | TRBJ2-1 | TRBV4-1 | TGCGCCAGCAGCCAAGGGCCGGGTGTGGGTGAGCAGTTCTTC | CASSQGPGVGEQFF
- | TRBD1 | TRBJ1-4 | TRBV7-2 | TGTGCCAGCAGCCCGGACAGGTGGGGTGAAAAACTGTTTTTT | CASSPDRWGEKLFF
- | TRBD1 | TRBJ2-4 | TRBV7-3 | TGTGCCAGCAGCTTGACCGGGACAGGCATTCAGTACTTC | CASSLTGTGIQYF
few | - | TRBJ1-2 | TRBV6-2/TRBV6-3 | TGTGCCAGCAGGTACCTGTCGGCCTCGGATGGCTACACCTTC | CASRYLSASDGYTF
many | - | TRBJ1-4 | TRBV29-1 | TGCAGCGCCTCCAGGGCTGAAAAACTGTTTTTT | CSASRAEKLFF
- | - | TRBJ1-3 | TRBV12-3/TRBV12-4 | TGTGCCAGCAGCGAGCAGGGGCTCTCTGGAAACACCATATATTTT | CASSEQGLSGNTIYF
- | TRBD2 | TRBJ2-7 | TRBV12-3/TRBV12-4 | TGTGCCAGCAGTTTAGCGCCGGGAGGGGTCCCCTACGAGCAGTACTTC | CASSLAPGGVPYEQYF
few | TRBD1 | TRBJ2-7 | TRBV28 | TGTGCCAGCAAGCAGGGGGCCTACGAGCAGTACTTC | CASKQGAYEQYF
- | TRBD2 | TRBJ2-7 | TRBV28 | TGTGCCAGCAGCCCACTAGCGGGAGGAGCCCACGAGCAGTACTTC | CASSPLAGGAHEQYF
- | - | TRBJ2-1 | TRBV11-2 | TGTGCCAGCAGCTTTCCCCTGAATGAGCAGTTCTTC | CASSFPLNEQFF
few | - | TRBJ1-2 | TRBV12-3/TRBV12-4 | TGTGCCAGCACCCAGGAGGGGTATGGCTACACCTTC | CASTQEGYGYTF
- | TRBD2 | TRBJ2-1 | TRBV5-5 | TGTGCCAGCAGCTTGGTCGTAGGACTAGCGGGGGGGATTGAGCAGTTCTTC | CASSLVVGLAGGIEQFF
- | - | TRBJ2-1 | TRBV15 | TGTGCCACCTCACGAACGGGTAGTAACGATGAGCAGTTCTTC | CATSRTGSNDEQFF
- | TRBD2 | TRBJ2-1 | TRBV5-1 | TGCGCCAGCAGCTTGGTCCTAGCGGGCGGTGAGCAGTTCTTC | CASSLVLAGGEQFF
few | - | TRBJ1-4 | TRBV7-2 | TGTGCCAGCAGCCTCTCGGGCACCGGCAATGAAAAACTGTTTTTT | CASSLSGTGNEKLFF
few | - | TRBJ2-1 | TRBV7-3 | TGTGCCAGCAGCTTAATCCCCGGCGATGAGCAGTTCTTC | CASSLIPGDEQFF
- | - | TRBJ1-1 | TRBV25-1 | TGTGCCAGCAGTGAGATGGAGAACACTGAAGCTTTCTTT | CASSEMENTEAFF
- | - | TRBJ1-4 | TRBV20-1 | TGCAGTGCTAGAGATCCCACGGGTAATAATGAAAAACTGTTTTTT | CSARDPTGNNEKLFF
- | - | TRBJ1-1 | TRBV12-3/TRBV12-4 | TGTGCCAGCAAGGCGGGAGCGAACACTGAAGCTTTCTTT | CASKAGANTEAFF
- | - | TRBJ1-2 | TRBV7-9 | TGTGCCAGCAGCTCCGGACCGGCGGGCTACACCTTC | CASSSGPAGYTF
few | TRBD2 | TRBJ2-7 | TRBV5-1 | TGCGCCAGCAGCTTGCTCGGACTAGCGGGGGCCGTCGGATACGAGCAGTACTTC | CASSLLGLAGAVGYEQYF
- | TRBD1 | TRBJ2-7 | TRBV5-1 | TGCGCCAGCAGCTTGGAAGTGACAGGGATAAGGTACGAGCAGTACTTC | CASSLEVTGIRYEQYF
- | - | TRBJ1-1 | TRBV12-3/TRBV12-4 | TGTGCCAGCAGTTTAACAGGCAGGAAGAACACTGAAGCTTTCTTT | CASSLTGRKNTEAFF
- | TRBD2 | TRBJ2-7 | TRBV11-2 | TGTGCCAGCGGGGACTACAGCTCCTACGAGCAGTACTTC | CASGDYSSYEQYF
- | TRBD2 | TRBJ2-5 | TRBV13 | TGTGCCAGCAGTGAGCGGGGGAGCATCCAAGAGACCCAGTACTTC | CASSERGSIQETQYF